This entry lists 19 T cell receptor beta chains sequenced from one sample in a study of blood T cell repertoires in COVID-19. Method: immunoSEQ multiplex PCR; TCRdb's copy keeps in-frame clones and lacks some. The table shows around 200,000 clones, with approximately 90% occurring only once. The source material was peripheral blood. The source of these receptors is a woman younger than 30 who had recovered from COVID-19.

The J gene is TRBJ2-7, the V gene TRBV9; no reliable D call. This CDR3 is built from 14 residues. Germline values: CDR1 SGDLS, CDR2 YYNGEE. The germline V and J ends were trimmed by 3 bases and 0 bases, with 10 bases remaining between them. This chain's CDR3 is CASSARVSSYEQYF. CDR3 in DNA: TGTGCCAGCAGCGCCCGGGTGAGCTCCTACGAGCAGTACTTC.

This chain joins TRBV7-9 and TRBJ1-6; 7 bases agree with TRBD1. The CDR3 is made up of 15 amino acids. The ends lost 1 base at V and 6 bases at J; junction bases unmatched: 3. The V gene's germline CDR1 is SEHNR and CDR2 FQNEAQ (reference sequence). CDR3 amino acids: CASSLVGDSNSPLHF. In DNA, the CDR3 is TGTGCCAGCAGCTTAGTAGGGGACAGTAATTCACCCCTCCACTTT. Filled out from reference TRBV7-9 and TRBJ1-6, the complete variable domain reads DTGVSQNPRHKITKRGQNVTFRCDPISEHNRLYWYRQTLGQGPEFLTYFQNEAQLEKSRLLSDRFSAERPKGSFSTLEIQRTEQGDSAMYLCASSLVGDSNSPLHFGNGTRLTVT.

In nucleotides, the CDR3 is TGTGCCAGCAGCGCACCACAGGGCACAGACACTGAAGCTTTCTTT. Its translation is CASSAPQGTDTEAFF. The V gene is TRBV9, the J gene TRBJ1-1, with D possibly matching TRBD1 (6 bases). CDR1 is SGDLS and CDR2 is YYNGEE in the germline V gene. The CDR3 extends over 15 amino acids. V was shortened by 3 bases and J by 3 bases, with 15 bases between the two germline ends.

The chain carries TRBV27 and TRBJ2-1; TRBD2 matches 9 bases. The trim removed 0 bases at V and 8 bases at J, leaving 14 bases unmatched. This CDR3 has 18 amino acids. Germline loops: CDR1 MNHEY, CDR2 SMNVEV (reference sequence). The CDR3 sequence: CASSLSPSSGSTVDEQFF. CDR3 nucleotide sequence: TGTGCCAGCAGTTTATCTCCAAGTAGCGGGAGTACGGTAGATGAGCAGTTCTTC.

The V call is TRBV2, the J call TRBJ2-3; D might be TRBD1 (5 bases). CDR1 and CDR2 from the germline V gene are SNHLY and FYNNEI. The CDR3 consists of 14 residues. The V end lost 5 bases, the J end lost 2 bases, and 11 bases lay between the germline ends. The CDR3 DNA is TGTGCCAGCAGTTTACTGACAGCCACAGATACGCAGTATTTT. Its protein is CASSLLTATDTQYF.

Here the CDR3 DNA reads TGCAGCGTTGAAGTCCAAGAGAATCAGCCCCAGCATTTT. This sequence encodes CSVEVQENQPQHF. This chain connects TRBV29-1 to TRBJ1-5; no clear D gene. CDR1 and CDR2 (germline): SQVTM, ANQGSEA. The CDR3 loop spans 13 amino acids. V was pared by 1 base and J by 4 bases, with 8 bases between. Filled out from reference TRBV29-1 and TRBJ1-5, the complete variable domain reads SAVISQKPSRDICQRGTSLTIQCQVDSQVTMMFWYRQQPGQSLTLIATANQGSEATYESGFVIDKFPISRPNLTFSTLTVSNMSPEDSSIYLCSVEVQENQPQHFGDGTRLSIL.

The chain couples TRBV4-1 to TRBJ1-6, with a weak D call TRBD1 (5 bases). The CDR3 totals 16 residues. Trimming shortened V by 0 bases and J by 2 bases, and 8 bases separated the two germline ends. Germline V lookup: CDR1 MGHRA, CDR2 YSYEKL. CDR3 DNA sequence: TGCGCCAGCAGCCAAGACGGGGGTGCCTATAATTCACCCCTCCACTTT. As protein: CASSQDGGAYNSPLHF.

The chain carries TRBV12-3 or TRBV12-4 and TRBJ2-3; no clear D gene. With 6 bases removed from V and 3 bases from J, the gap between germline ends came to 4 bases. There are 11 residues in the CDR3. The chain's CDR3 is CASSPTDTQYF. The DNA of the CDR3 is TGTGCCAGCAGCCCGACAGATACGCAGTATTTT.

The table lists this clone with a count of one. This rearrangement joins TRBV9 to TRBJ2-1; 12 bases fit TRBD2. Germline CDR1 is SGDLS and CDR2 is YYNGEE. This CDR3 has 16 residues. V was pared by 3 bases and J by 7 bases, with 8 bases of the junction left unmatched. CDR3 sequence: CASSERTSGMGNEQFF. In nucleotides, the CDR3 is TGTGCCAGCAGCGAGAGGACTAGCGGGATGGGGAATGAGCAGTTCTTC.

The V and J genes are TRBV29-1 and TRBJ1-4; TRBD1 matches 8 bases. In germline, CDR1 is SQVTM, CDR2 ANQGSEA. CDR3 length: 14 amino acids. V shed 4 bases, J shed 4 bases, and the junction held 5 bases outside the gene matches. The CDR3 bases are TGCAGCGTTGGAACAGGGGGGATTAATGAAAAACTGTTTTTT. Protein product: CSVGTGGINEKLFF.

The CDR3 protein is CASSASTSGGGETQYF. CDR3 nucleotides: TGTGCCAGCAGCGCCTCGACTAGCGGGGGTGGGGAGACCCAGTACTTC. This chain joins TRBV5-4 and TRBJ2-5, with TRBD2 matching over 12 bases. V shed 4 bases, J shed 5 bases, and the junction held 9 bases outside the gene matches. In germline, CDR1 is SGHNT, CDR2 YYREEE (reference sequence). The CDR3 contains 16 residues.

Only one count was recorded for this clone. This chain links TRBV18 with TRBJ2-7, with TRBD2 as a possible D gene (7 bases). The CDR3 spans 15 residues. Looked up from germline, CDR1 is KGHSH and CDR2 is LQKENI. V was trimmed by 6 bases and J by 0 bases, leaving 15 bases between them. CDR3 in DNA: TGTGCCAGCTCCGCTCTAGGGGGGGCCTCCTACGAGCAGTACTTC. It is translated as CASSALGGASYEQYF.

The chain recombines TRBV2 with TRBJ1-4; 11 positions agree with TRBD1. J gave up 5 bases and V 2 bases, and 1 base lay outside the gene matches. The germline V gene has CDR1 SNHLY and CDR2 FYNNEI. The CDR3 has 15 amino acids. The CDR3 DNA follows: TGTGCCAGCAGTGAAAGGGACAGGGGGAATGAAAAACTGTTTTTT. It is translated as CASSERDRGNEKLFF.

This rearrangement joins TRBV2 to TRBJ1-1; D not certain. This CDR3 has 12 residues. Germline V gene sequence: CDR1 SNHLY, CDR2 FYNNEI. V was pared by 4 bases and J by 4 bases, with 7 bases between. Here the CDR3 DNA reads TGTGCCAGCAGTGGGGAGGTCACTGAAGCTTTCTTT. Its protein is CASSGEVTEAFF.

The chain combines TRBV25-1 with TRBJ1-6, with TRBD1 matching 9 bases. The germline V gene has CDR1 MGHDK and CDR2 SYGVNS. The CDR3 is made up of 14 amino acids. After removal of 7 bases from V and 11 bases from J, the junction contained 9 bases not matched to a gene. The CDR3 DNA is TGTGCCAGCAATAAGGGACAGGGAAGAACACCCCTCCACTTT. Its translation is CASNKGQGRTPLHF. Based on the CDR3 plus reference TRBV25-1 and TRBJ1-6, the full variable domain is EADIYQTPRYLVIGTGKKITLECSQTMGHDKMYWYQQDPGMELHLIHYSYGVNSTEKGDLSSESTVSRIRTEHFPLTLESARPSHTSQYLCASNKGQGRTPLHFGNGTRLTVT.

V usage is TRBV2 and J usage is TRBJ1-5, with 8 positions matching TRBD1. V lost 4 bases to trimming and J lost 7 bases; unmatched junction nucleotides: 6. Germline V gives CDR1 SNHLY, CDR2 FYNNEI. This CDR3 contains 14 residues. The CDR3, as DNA: TGTGCCAGCAGTGTTCAGGGGGCGCGCCAGCCCCAGCATTTT. Protein product: CASSVQGARQPQHF.

CDR3 DNA: TGTGCCAGCAGCGGAACAGCAGATACGCAGTATTTT. This sequence encodes CASSGTADTQYF. The V call is TRBV12-3 or TRBV12-4, the J call TRBJ2-3; D ambiguous. The CDR3 has 12 residues. V was shortened by 6 bases and J by 4 bases, with 8 bases between the two germline ends.

This chain connects TRBV5-1 to TRBJ2-2; TRBD2 matches at 11 bases. Looked up from germline, CDR1 is SGHRS and CDR2 is YFSETQ. J gave up 5 bases and V 4 bases, and 7 bases lay outside the gene matches. The length of the CDR3 is 16 residues. The CDR3 protein is CASSPRLAGGTGELFF. CDR3 DNA sequence: TGCGCCAGCAGCCCCCGGCTAGCGGGAGGAACCGGGGAGCTGTTTTTT. Drawing the rest from reference TRBV5-1 and TRBJ2-2, the complete variable domain is KAGVTQTPRYLIKTRGQQVTLSCSPISGHRSVSWYQQTPGQGLQFLFEYFSETQRNKGNFPGRFSGRQFSNSRSEMNVSTLELGDSALYLCASSPRLAGGTGELFFGEGSRLTVL.

This clone appeared many times. V usage is TRBV9 and J usage is TRBJ1-1, with 10 positions matching TRBD1. The germline gives CDR1 SGDLS, CDR2 YYNGEE. V was clipped by 3 bases and J by 5 bases; unmatched bases: 1. The CDR3 covers 13 residues. The chain's CDR3 is CASSGTGGTEAFF. The CDR3 DNA follows: TGTGCCAGCAGCGGGACAGGGGGGACTGAAGCTTTCTTT.